This TCR beta chain was captured in a study of OX40 agonist ivuxolimab in advanced cancers. Study background: Patients with hepatocellular carcinoma, melanoma, renal cell or head and neck cancer made up the dose-escalation patients. The group had a mean age of 60 years, ranged from roughly 23 to 79, and was just under 85% male.

Patients were ruled out by autoimmune disease history or systemic immunosuppression. Samples of blood were obtained at baseline, on cycle 4 day 1, and on cycle 7 day 1. The V segment lost 0 bases and the J segment 0 bases; nucleotides outside the gene matches: 1. Per the germline V gene, CDR1 is SGHDT and CDR2 is YYEEEE. This CDR3 has 16 residues. Profiled with immunoSEQ multiplex PCR; TCRdb holds only in-frame clones, not every one. The sample has 14,000 or so clones; about 87% are singletons. This clone showed up just once. The sample was CD4+ or CD8+ T cells sorted from blood, taken in a trial of the OX40 agonist ivuxolimab. This clonotype was sampled from an adult with an advanced solid tumor such as melanoma, head and neck, liver or kidney cancer. The chain links TRBV5-6 to TRBJ2-3; 10 bases fit TRBD2. The CDR3 sequence is CASSLELAGSTDTQYF. The CDR3 nucleotides are TGTGCCAGCAGCTTGGAACTAGCGGGGAGCACAGATACGCAGTATTTT. Full variable domain (rest looked up from reference TRBV5-6 and TRBJ2-3): DAGVTQSPTHLIKTRGQQVTLRCSPKSGHDTVSWYQQALGQGPQFIFQYYEEEERQRGNFPDRFSGHQFPNYSSELNVNALLLGDSALYLCASSLELAGSTDTQYFGPGTRLTVL.